This TCR beta chain was profiled in a study of molecular identifiers for immune sequencing clone quantification. For the study at large: Replicate RNA from roughly 21,000 or 96,000 naive CD8 T cells formed five aliquots; four were sequenced. Study-wide results and limits: Jurkat TCR RNA that was spiked in from one cell was reportedly detectable among 950,000 to 1,000,000 naive cells.

The CDR3 runs 14 residues. Germline V gene lookup returns CDR1 LGHNA and CDR2 YSLEER. V was clipped by 4 bases and J by 5 bases; unmatched bases: 5. The authors built bulk TCR libraries by previously described methods with listed TCR primers. TCRdb fed the PCR reads into MiXCR, producing one record per CDR3 protein. There are about half a million distinct CDR3 sequences in the sample; roughly 26% occur only once, and 0.76% lies in the top ten. Naive CD8 T cells were FACS-sorted by CD8+CD4-CCR7+CD45RA+ markers. This clonotype was found many times. As yet, its antigen is unknown. This TCR came from a human donor in good health. Some libraries in this study had Jurkat cell RNA spiked in. Sequencing was done on a sample of naive CD8+ T cells from blood, with Jurkat cell RNA spiked in. The subset denotes: FACS-sorted CD8+CD4-CCR7+CD45RA+ naive T cells. V and J are TRBV4-3 and TRBJ1-1, with 9 bases identical to TRBD1. CDR3 in amino acids: CASSPDRGWTEAFF. CDR3 sequence (DNA): TGCGCCAGCAGCCCTGACAGGGGGTGGACTGAAGCTTTCTTT.